Listed here is a single T cell receptor beta chain. Its antigen is as yet unknown. Looked up from germline, CDR1 is MGHRA and CDR2 is YSYEKL. The ends lost 0 bases at V and 6 bases at J; junction bases unmatched: 4. The CDR3 extends over 14 amino acids. The data were obtained in a study of cytomegalovirus exposure and HLA in healthy donors. Both 60 Vbeta primers and 13 Jbeta primers went into the PCR. Repertoires were generated with immunoSEQ multiplex PCR, while TCRdb's copy carries only in-frame clones and drops some. The repertoire holds under 200,000 clones, with around 83% as singletons. Regarding the study as a whole: Some highly shared sequence variants likely arose as a pipeline artifact. Diagnosis of cytomegalovirus status made by the classifier reportedly showed high specificity and sensitivity. Rarity held for most TCR sequences, but there were some public TCRs that occurred in many donors.

Sequenced: PBMCs. The rearrangement uses TRBV4-1 and TRBJ1-1; 7 bases agree with TRBD1. The sequence derives from a male donor in good health and CMV-seropositive. In DNA, the CDR3 is TGCGCCAGCAGCCAAGAGACAGGGACACCTGAAGCTTTCTTT. Translating gives CASSQETGTPEAFF.